This TCR beta chain derives from a study of STAT5B mutations in CD4+ large granular lymphocyte leukemia. Study conclusions and caveats: TRBV06-family usage was enriched in top patient clones (8/27) versus controls (2/35).

Germline CDR1 reads SGHRS; CDR2 reads YFSETQ. V gave up 2 bases and J gave up 1 base, with 6 bases separating them. The CDR3 contains 13 residues. Here immunoSEQ multiplex PCR was the method, and the copy in TCRdb shows in-frame clones only, minus some. The sample carries tens of thousands of clones, 65% to 75% recorded once. Comment on this clone: Its antigen remains unidentified.

The sequence came from a human donor in good health. The chain links TRBV5-1 to TRBJ1-2; D uncertain. Sequencing was done on a sample of CD4+ T cells from blood buffy coats. CDR3 region: CASSFLGNYGYTF. The CDR3 DNA reads as TGCGCCAGCAGCTTTCTCGGTAACTATGGCTACACCTTC. Combining the CDR3 with reference TRBV5-1 and TRBJ1-2 gives the whole variable domain KAGVTQTPRYLIKTRGQQVTLSCSPISGHRSVSWYQQTPGQGLQFLFEYFSETQRNKGNFPGRFSGRQFSNSRSEMNVSTLELGDSALYLCASSFLGNYGYTFGSGTRLTVV.